The TCR beta chain described here comes from a study of identical twins. General observations from the study: Zero-insertion analyses could be partly confounded by invariant MAIT and iNKT cells.

The CDR3 is 16 residues long. With 4 bases clipped from V and 4 bases from J, the junction kept 8 bases outside the gene matches. The table lists this clonotype with a few counts. The antigen remains undetermined. Among all donors, each was a healthy Caucasian. Using its own MiXCR run on the 5' RACE reads, TCRdb lists one record per CDR3 protein. The sample carries 1,800,000 or so distinct CDR3 sequences, under 35% recorded once. The genes are TRBV12-3 or TRBV12-4 and TRBJ1-3; 9 nucleotides agree with TRBD1. This clonotype originated in a newborn girl in good health. Sequenced: cord blood. CDR3 in amino acids: CASSSPTGGKGNTIYF. As DNA, the CDR3 is TGTGCCAGCAGTTCCCCGACAGGGGGAAAAGGAAACACCATATATTTT.